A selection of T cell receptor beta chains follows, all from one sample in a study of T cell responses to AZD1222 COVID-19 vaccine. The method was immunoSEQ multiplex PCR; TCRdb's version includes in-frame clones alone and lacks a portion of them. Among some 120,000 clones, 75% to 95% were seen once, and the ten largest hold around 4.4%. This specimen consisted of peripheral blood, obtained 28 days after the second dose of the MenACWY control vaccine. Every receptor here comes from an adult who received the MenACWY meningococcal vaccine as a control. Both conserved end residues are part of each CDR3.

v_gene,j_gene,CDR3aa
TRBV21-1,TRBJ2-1,CASSKEHCRRYNEQFF
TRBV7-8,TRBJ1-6,CASSLGLTGGSYNSPLHF
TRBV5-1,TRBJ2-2,CASSIQGGENTGELFF
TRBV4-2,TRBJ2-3,CASSQTFVGGTDTQYF
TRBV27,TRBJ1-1,CASSFRGPSTEAFF
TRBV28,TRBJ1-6,CASSLSGGPSPLHF
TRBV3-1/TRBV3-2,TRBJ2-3,CASSRSGRGGTDTQYF
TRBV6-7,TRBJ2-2,CASSYAGRGCTGELFF
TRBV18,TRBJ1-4,CASSRGRLNEKLFF
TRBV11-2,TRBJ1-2,CASTPLITNYGYTF
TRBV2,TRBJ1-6,CASSEGWAENSPLHF